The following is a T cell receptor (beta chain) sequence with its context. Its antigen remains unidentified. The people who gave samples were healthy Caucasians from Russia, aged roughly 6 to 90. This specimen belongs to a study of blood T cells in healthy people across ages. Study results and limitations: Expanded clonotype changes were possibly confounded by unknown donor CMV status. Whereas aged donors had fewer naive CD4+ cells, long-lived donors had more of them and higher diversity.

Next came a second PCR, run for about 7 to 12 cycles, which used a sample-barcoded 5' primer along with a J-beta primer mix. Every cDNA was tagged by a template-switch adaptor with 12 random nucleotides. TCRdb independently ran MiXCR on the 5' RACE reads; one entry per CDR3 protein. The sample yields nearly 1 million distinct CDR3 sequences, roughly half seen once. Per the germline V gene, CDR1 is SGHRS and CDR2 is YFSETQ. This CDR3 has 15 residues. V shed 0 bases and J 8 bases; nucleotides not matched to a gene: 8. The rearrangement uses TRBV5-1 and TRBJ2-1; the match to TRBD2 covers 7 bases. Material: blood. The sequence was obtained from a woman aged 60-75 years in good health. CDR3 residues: CASSLGGSWGDEQFF. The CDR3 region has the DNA TGCGCCAGCAGCTTGGGCGGGAGCTGGGGGGATGAGCAGTTCTTC.